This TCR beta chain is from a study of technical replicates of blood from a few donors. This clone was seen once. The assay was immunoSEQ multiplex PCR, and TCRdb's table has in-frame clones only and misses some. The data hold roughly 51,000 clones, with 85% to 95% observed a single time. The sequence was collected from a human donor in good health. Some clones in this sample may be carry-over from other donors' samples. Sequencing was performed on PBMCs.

The CDR3 nucleotides are TGTGCCAGCAGCTTTCTAGCGGTCCAAGAGACCCAGTACTTC. Amino acids: CASSFLAVQETQYF. This chain uses TRBV7-8 with TRBJ2-5; 7 nucleotides align to TRBD2. Germline lookup yields CDR1 SGHVS and CDR2 FQNEAQ. The V segment lost 3 bases and the J segment 1 base; nucleotides outside the gene matches: 2. The CDR3 consists of 14 residues.